What follows describes a single T cell receptor (beta chain). With iRepertoire HTBI primers and Arm-PCR of CDR3 regions, TCR beta libraries were built. Each CDR3 protein gets one entry after TCRdb re-called the multiplex PCR reads with MiXCR. This table has fewer than 400,000 distinct CDR3 sequences, about 20% appearing once. Noted time point: persistent/refractory GD, antithyroid drugs over 5 years with positive TRAb. Researchers made the TCR library from RNA that was extracted from PBMCs. The data stem from a study of regulatory T cells in long-lasting Graves disease. Turning to the study itself: The definition of persistent Graves' disease was over 5 years of antithyroid drugs with positive TSH receptor antibodies.

The material sequenced was peripheral blood mononuclear cells (PBMCs), taken when the disease was refractory, from a patient treated with antithyroid drugs. This TCR was recovered from a female donor with Graves disease.

This chain's CDR3 is CASRYVGGRTEAFF. The DNA of the CDR3 is TGTGCCAGTAGGTATGTGGGAGGAAGAACTGAAGCTTTCTTT. The chain carries TRBV19 and TRBJ1-1, with unresolved D. The CDR3 totals 14 residues. Germline assignment: CDR1 LNHDA and CDR2 SQIVND (reference sequence). The ends were cut back, 6 bases at V and 5 bases at J, with 16 bases in the middle.